The entry that follows covers one T cell receptor beta chain sequence. The antigen it recognizes is unknown. Qualities for individual bases were not recorded, and no much larger clone is one base off. Library preparation was by PCR. Sequencing was carried out with an Illumina HiSeq 2500. TCR libraries were prepared with molecular barcoding, using unique molecular identifiers to normalize TCRbeta repertoire quantification. The public reads were quality trimmed at Q25 with fastp and then assembled into clones with MiXCR by TCRdb, keeping productive beta chains. Each CDR3 protein appears once, grouped with its most common genes and DNA. In this sample the table shows under 400,000 distinct CDR3 sequences, more than 20% of which occur a single time. The ten largest clones take up approximately 11% of the sample. This sample's treatment or condition label indicates: allogeneic hematopoietic cell transplantation with graft depleted of TCRalphabeta T cells and CD19 B cells. TCRalphabeta/CD19-depleted allogeneic hematopoietic cell grafts were given to the transplant recipients, all of whom were children.

The data derive from a study of T-cell reconstitution after alpha-beta-depleted transplantation in children (dated by TCRdb to 2016 to 2017). For context, the study as a whole: T-cell immune reconstitution after TCRalphabeta/CD19-depleted allogeneic hematopoietic cell transplantation in children was quantitatively tracked in the study by means of TCR repertoire profiling. Broader findings and caveats from the paper: In some patients, the high TCRbeta diversity seen at day 60 was put down to recipient T cells and intrathymic progenitors that had survived conditioning. Hyperexpanded clone frequencies declined over subsequent months; after one year, T-cell counts and TCRbeta diversity were mostly attributed to newly produced T cells. About two months after transplant, the apparently early recovery of alphabetaT-cell counts reportedly depended on just several hundred clones that had expanded rapidly and came from non-depleted graft cells.

The CDR3 runs 13 amino acids, cysteine and phenylalanine included. CDR3 DNA only is kept here, 39 bases in frame from base 1. The V end loses 5 bases and the J end loses 4 bases, and a stretch of 9 bases separates them. For CDR1 and CDR2, the germline V gene lists SGHTA and FQGNSA. This TCR was sampled from a male patient younger than 18 who had a stem cell transplant for acute lymphoblastic leukemia, so the T cells may come from the graft donor. This specimen was PBMCs, mostly from graft donor cells, taken 180 days after TCRalphabeta/CD19-depleted stem cell transplant. The V and J segments used are TRBV7-2 and TRBJ1-5; the D gene is unclear. The nucleotide sequence reads TGTGCCAGCAGCCCACGGAGGAATCAGCCCCAGCATTTT. Its translation is CASSPRRNQPQHF.